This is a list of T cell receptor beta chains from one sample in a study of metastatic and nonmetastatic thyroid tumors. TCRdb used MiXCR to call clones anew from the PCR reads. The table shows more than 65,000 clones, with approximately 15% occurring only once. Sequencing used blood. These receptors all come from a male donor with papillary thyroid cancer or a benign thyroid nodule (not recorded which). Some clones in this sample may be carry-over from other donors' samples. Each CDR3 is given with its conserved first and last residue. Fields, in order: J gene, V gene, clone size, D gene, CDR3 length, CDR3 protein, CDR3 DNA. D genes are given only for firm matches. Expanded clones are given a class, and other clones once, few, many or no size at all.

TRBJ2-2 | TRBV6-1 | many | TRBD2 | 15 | CASTRLAGGSGELFF | TGTGCCAGCACACGACTAGCGGGAGGTTCTGGGGAGCTGTTTTTT
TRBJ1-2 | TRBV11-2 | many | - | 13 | CASSRNVQRGYTF | TGTGCCAGCAGCCGAAACGTACAGAGGGGCTACACCTTC
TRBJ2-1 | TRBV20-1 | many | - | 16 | CSARGGTRDSYNEQFF | TGCAGTGCTAGAGGTGGTACACGAGACAGCTACAATGAGCAGTTCTTC
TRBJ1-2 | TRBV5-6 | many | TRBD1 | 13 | CASSGTVNYGYTF | TGTGCCAGCAGCGGGACAGTTAACTATGGCTACACCTTC
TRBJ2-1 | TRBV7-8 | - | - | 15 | CASRLAQGAANEQFF | TGTGCCAGCAGATTAGCTCAGGGAGCGGCCAATGAGCAGTTCTTC
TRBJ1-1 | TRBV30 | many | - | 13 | CAWSKLLNTEAFF | TGTGCCTGGAGTAAACTCTTGAACACTGAAGCTTTCTTT
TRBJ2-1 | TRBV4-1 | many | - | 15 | CASSQEGRYQDEQFF | TGCGCCAGCAGCCAAGAGGGACGTTATCAGGATGAGCAGTTCTTC
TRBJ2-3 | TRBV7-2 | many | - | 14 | CASSTATSTDTQYF | TGTGCCAGCAGTACCGCCACGAGCACAGATACGCAGTATTTT
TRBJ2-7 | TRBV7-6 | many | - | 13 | CASSLVPVGEQYF | TGTGCCAGCAGCTTAGTCCCAGTAGGCGAGCAGTACTTC
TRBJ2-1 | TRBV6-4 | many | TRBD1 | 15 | CASSDAEGAGNEQFF | TGTGCCAGCAGTGACGCCGAGGGGGCAGGGAATGAGCAGTTCTTC
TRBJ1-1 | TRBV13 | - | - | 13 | CASSLLSTGEAFF | TGTGCCAGCAGCTTACTGTCCACGGGTGAAGCTTTCTTT
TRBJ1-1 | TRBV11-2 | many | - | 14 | CASSFAPVNTEAFF | TGTGCCAGCAGCTTTGCACCGGTTAACACTGAAGCTTTCTTT
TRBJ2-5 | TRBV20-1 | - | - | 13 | CSARGWAVETQYF | TGTAGTGCTAGAGGGTGGGCCGTGGAGACCCAGTACTTC
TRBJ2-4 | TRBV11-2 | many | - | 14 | CASSPGPPEYLQYF | TGTGCCAGCAGCCCCGGACCCCCGGAGTACCTTCAGTACTTC
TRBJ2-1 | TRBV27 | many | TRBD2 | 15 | CASSFGTSLAYEQFF | TGTGCCAGCAGTTTCGGGACTAGCCTCGCATATGAGCAGTTCTTC
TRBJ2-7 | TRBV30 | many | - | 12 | CAWSVKGDEQYF | TGTGCCTGGAGTGTAAAAGGGGACGAGCAGTACTTC
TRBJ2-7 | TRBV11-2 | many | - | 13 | CASTLGGLYEQYF | TGTGCCAGCACCCTCGGGGGTCTTTACGAGCAGTACTTC
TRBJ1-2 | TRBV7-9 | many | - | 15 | CASSVERVTNYGYTF | TGTGCCAGCAGCGTCGAGCGGGTGACGAACTATGGCTACACCTTC
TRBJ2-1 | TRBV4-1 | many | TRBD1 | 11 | CASSPGTGVFF | TGCGCCAGCAGCCCCGGGACAGGGGTTTTCTTC
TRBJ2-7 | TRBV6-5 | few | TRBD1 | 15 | CASSCGQGLPYEQYF | TGTGCCAGCAGTTGCGGACAGGGTCTCCCCTACGAGCAGTACTTC
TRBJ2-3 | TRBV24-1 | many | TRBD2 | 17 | CATSDSLAGGPTDTQYF | TGTGCCACCAGTGATTCTCTGGCGGGAGGTCCCACAGATACGCAGTATTTT
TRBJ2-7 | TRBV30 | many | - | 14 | CAWNTGTYSYEQYF | TGTGCCTGGAATACCGGGACATATTCCTACGAGCAGTACTTC
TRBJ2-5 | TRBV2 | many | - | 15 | CASSLLSTGQETQYF | TGTGCCAGCAGCCTCCTCTCGACAGGCCAAGAGACCCAGTACTTC
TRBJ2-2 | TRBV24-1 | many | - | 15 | CATSVETGGTGELFF | TGTGCCACCAGTGTGGAGACAGGCGGGACCGGGGAGCTGTTTTTT
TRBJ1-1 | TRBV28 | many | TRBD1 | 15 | CASSFYYRGHTEAFF | TGTGCCAGCAGTTTTTATTACAGGGGTCACACTGAAGCTTTCTTT
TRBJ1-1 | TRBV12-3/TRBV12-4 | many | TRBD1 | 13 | CASSWTGNTEAFF | TGTGCCAGCAGTTGGACAGGGAACACTGAAGCTTTCTTT
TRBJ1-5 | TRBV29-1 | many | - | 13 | CSVGDEPNQPQHF | TGCAGCGTTGGGGACGAACCCAATCAGCCCCAGCATTTT
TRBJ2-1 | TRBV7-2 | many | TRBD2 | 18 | CASSLRGVGEGPHNEQFF | TGTGCCAGCAGCTTAAGGGGTGTGGGGGAGGGCCCCCACAATGAGCAGTTCTTC
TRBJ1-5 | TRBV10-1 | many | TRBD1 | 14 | CASSEAGGHQPQHF | TGCGCCAGCAGTGAGGCAGGGGGACATCAGCCCCAGCATTTT
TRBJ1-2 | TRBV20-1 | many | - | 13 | CGSPDSTNYGYTF | TGCGGCAGCCCTGACTCTACTAACTATGGCTACACCTTC
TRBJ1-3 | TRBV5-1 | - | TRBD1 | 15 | CASSIGQGPGNTIYF | TGCGCCAGCAGCATCGGACAGGGGCCTGGAAACACCATATATTTT
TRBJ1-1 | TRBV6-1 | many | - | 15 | CASSLLDRLNTEAFF | TGTGCCAGCAGTCTTCTCGACAGGTTGAACACTGAAGCTTTCTTT
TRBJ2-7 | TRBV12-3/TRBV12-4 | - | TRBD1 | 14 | CASSFVGTGCEQYF | TGTGCCAGTAGTTTTGTTGGGACAGGGTGCGAGCAGTACTTC
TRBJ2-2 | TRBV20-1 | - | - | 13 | CIASRTAFWELFF | TGCATTGCTAGCAGGACTGCTTTTTGGGAGCTGTTTTTT
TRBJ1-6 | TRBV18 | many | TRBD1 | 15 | CASSPNRGRGSPLHF | TGTGCCAGCTCACCAAACAGGGGACGAGGCTCACCCCTCCACTTT
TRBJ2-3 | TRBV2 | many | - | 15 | CASSEAGVGLDTQYF | TGTGCCAGCAGTGAGGCTGGAGTTGGATTAGATACGCAGTATTTT
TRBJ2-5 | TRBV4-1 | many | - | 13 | CASSQGHRETQYF | TGCGCCAGCAGCCAAGGACATCGGGAGACCCAGTACTTC